The 29 T cell receptor beta chains below all came from one sample that was sequenced in a study of OX40 agonist ivuxolimab in advanced cancers. The assay was immunoSEQ multiplex PCR, and TCRdb's table has in-frame clones only and misses some. The table lists approximately 70,000 clones, about 83% of them singletons, with around 1.4% in the top ten. This specimen consisted of CD4+ or CD8+ T cells sorted from blood, obtained in a trial of the OX40 agonist ivuxolimab. These receptors were obtained from an adult with an advanced solid tumor such as melanoma, head and neck, liver or kidney cancer.

The rearrangement uses TRBV6-5 and TRBJ1-2; D remains ambiguous. V shed 5 bases and J shed 2 bases, with 6 bases lying between them. From germline, CDR1 is MNHEY and CDR2 SVGAGI. The CDR3 length is 12 residues. The CDR3 DNA follows: TGTGCCAGCAGTCGTTTAAACTATGGCTACACCTTC. It specifies CASSRLNYGYTF.

This chain joins TRBV5-1 and TRBJ1-4; 10 bases fit TRBD1. Per the germline V gene, CDR1 is SGHRS and CDR2 is YFSETQ. V was pared by 6 bases and J by 8 bases, with 10 bases of the junction left unmatched. The CDR3 runs to 15 residues. Here the CDR3 reads CASTATGGAGEKLFF. The CDR3 coding sequence is TGCGCCAGCACCGCGACAGGGGGCGCAGGAGAAAAACTGTTTTTT. Based on the CDR3 plus reference TRBV5-1 and TRBJ1-4, the full variable domain is KAGVTQTPRYLIKTRGQQVTLSCSPISGHRSVSWYQQTPGQGLQFLFEYFSETQRNKGNFPGRFSGRQFSNSRSEMNVSTLELGDSALYLCASTATGGAGEKLFFGSGTQLSVL.

This chain uses TRBV15 with TRBJ2-3; 7 bases are shared with TRBD1. This CDR3 is 17 amino acids long. Germline V CDR1 and CDR2: LNHNV, YYDKDF (reference sequence). Losses at the gene ends were 1 base for V and 0 bases for J; bases not matched to a gene: 7. Here the CDR3 reads CATSRAGDSRSTDTQYF. The CDR3 bases are TGTGCCACCAGCAGAGCCGGGGACAGTAGAAGCACAGATACGCAGTATTTT.

In its sample, this clone was seen a few times. DNA of the CDR3: TGTGCCAGCAGCTTAGGACTGGCTGGGCAGTACTTC. Residues: CASSLGLAGQYF. The chain links TRBV7-2 to TRBJ2-7, with D unresolved. The germline V and J ends were trimmed by 1 base and 9 bases, with 10 bases remaining between them. The CDR3 is made up of 12 amino acids. From germline, CDR1 is SGHTA and CDR2 FQGNSA.

J is TRBJ1-5 and V is TRBV6-5, with D perhaps TRBD1 (5 bases). The germline gives CDR1 MNHEY, CDR2 SVGAGI. This CDR3 is 13 amino acids long. V lost 11 bases and J lost 4, with 15 bases in between. CDR3 loop: CAARDSHNQPQHF. CDR3 bases: TGTGCCGCCCGGGACTCCCATAATCAGCCCCAGCATTTT.

A few counts support this clone. The chain joins TRBV6-5 to TRBJ1-2, with a tentative D call TRBD1 (6 bases). The CDR3 extends over 15 amino acids. Germline CDR1 and CDR2: MNHEY and SVGAGI. Between the trimmed V and J ends, which lost 6 bases and 2 bases, there was a span of 16 bases. In DNA, the CDR3 is TGTGCCAGCAGAACACGGGGGCTGGGGAACTATGGCTACACCTTC. This sequence encodes CASRTRGLGNYGYTF.

This rearrangement joins TRBV10-3 to TRBJ1-4, with unresolved D. This CDR3 is built from 14 residues. The germline CDR1 and CDR2 sequences are ENHRY and SYGVKD. Trimming removed 6 bases at V and 0 bases at J, with 8 bases between. Written as DNA, the CDR3 is TGTGCCATCAGCAGGATTGCAACTAATGAAAAACTGTTTTTT. Protein product: CAISRIATNEKLFF.

The chain couples TRBV2 to TRBJ1-6; maybe TRBD1 (5 bases). The CDR3 spans 14 residues. Germline lookup yields CDR1 SNHLY and CDR2 FYNNEI. V was pared by 9 bases and J by 3 bases, with 12 bases between. The CDR3, as DNA: TGTGCCAGTTTGCAGGGCTTCTATAATTCACCCCTCCACTTT. This translates into CASLQGFYNSPLHF.

The genes are TRBV30 and TRBJ2-3; no clear D. Germline values: CDR1 GTSNPN, CDR2 SVGIG (reference sequence). The V and J ends lost 0 bases and 6 bases respectively, with 16 bases between them. The length of the CDR3 is 15 residues. CDR3 sequence reads: CAWSVLGAGSDTQYF. The CDR3 DNA is TGTGCCTGGAGTGTACTTGGCGCTGGATCGGATACGCAGTATTTT.

The chain couples TRBV5-6 to TRBJ1-2; the D is unclear. The V gene's germline CDR1 is SGHDT and CDR2 YYEEEE. V dropped 1 base and J dropped 2 bases, with 3 bases sitting between them. This CDR3 contains 12 residues. CDR3 coding DNA: TGTGCCAGCAGCTTGCAGAACTATGGCTACACCTTC. This codes for CASSLQNYGYTF.

The genes are TRBV25-1 and TRBJ1-6; a possible D gene is TRBD1 (5 bases). Germline V CDR1 and CDR2: MGHDK, SYGVNS. The CDR3 loop spans 15 amino acids. Trimming left V 2 bases short and J 3 bases short, with 8 bases between. This chain's CDR3 is CASSEAGSYNSPLHF. CDR3 nucleotides: TGTGCCAGCAGTGAAGCAGGGAGCTATAATTCACCCCTCCACTTT.

About this clone itself: At the DNA level, this CDR3 is encoded by other sequences in the same sample as well. The rearrangement links TRBV18 to TRBJ2-6; tentatively, D is TRBD1 or TRBD2 (5 bases each). Trimming removed 3 bases at V and 4 bases at J, with 10 bases between. This CDR3 has 15 amino acids. Per germline, CDR1 KGHSH and CDR2 LQKENI. The DNA of the CDR3 is TGTGCCAGCTCACCCCCGGGGCGGGGGGCCAACGTCCTGACTTTC. Protein product: CASSPPGRGANVLTF.

This chain joins TRBV28 and TRBJ1-2; the D gene is possibly TRBD1 (6 bases). Germline loops: CDR1 MDHEN, CDR2 SYDVKM. Trimming removed 5 bases at V and 8 bases at J, with 12 bases between. CDR3 length equals 12 residues. The CDR3 reads CASSVQGLGYTF. In nucleotides, the CDR3 is TGTGCCAGCAGTGTACAGGGCCTCGGCTACACCTTC.

The rearrangement joins TRBV5-6 to TRBJ2-3; no clear D gene. The V gene lost 1 base and the J gene lost 3 bases, with 0 bases spanning the gap. The CDR3 consists of 11 residues. Germline V CDR1 and CDR2: SGHDT, YYEEEE. CDR3 loop: CASSLTDTQYF. The CDR3 bases are TGTGCCAGCAGCTTGACAGATACGCAGTATTTT. The full variable domain, in which reference TRBV5-6 and TRBJ2-3 provide the parts outside the CDR3, is DAGVTQSPTHLIKTRGQQVTLRCSPKSGHDTVSWYQQALGQGPQFIFQYYEEEERQRGNFPDRFSGHQFPNYSSELNVNALLLGDSALYLCASSLTDTQYFGPGTRLTVL.

This clone has just a few counts. This chain uses TRBV28 with TRBJ1-6; D remains unclear. With 3 bases removed from V and 9 bases from J, the gap between germline ends came to 12 bases. The CDR3 is made up of 14 amino acids. CDR1 MDHEN and CDR2 SYDVKM come from the germline V gene. This CDR3 reads CASSFTGVGSPLHF. The CDR3 nucleotides are TGTGCCAGCAGTTTTACCGGGGTTGGTTCACCCCTCCACTTT.

This clone was found a few times. The rearrangement joins TRBV6-1 to TRBJ1-5, with TRBD1 matching 7 bases. Germline loops: CDR1 MNHNS, CDR2 SASEGT. The CDR3 is made up of 17 amino acids. Unmatched junction bases numbered 13, after V lost 1 base and J lost 7 bases. The CDR3 loop is CASSEGLGQPAMQPQHF. The CDR3 coding sequence is TGTGCCAGCAGTGAAGGCTTGGGACAGCCAGCGATGCAGCCCCAGCATTTT.

The V call is TRBV9, the J call TRBJ2-7, with 14 bases identical to TRBD2. The CDR3 runs 15 residues. V lost 3 bases and J lost 4; bases outside the gene matches: 3. Germline values: CDR1 SGDLS, CDR2 YYNGEE. CDR3 coding DNA: TGTGCCAGCAGCGCGACTAGCGGGGGGGCGTACGAGCAGTACTTC. Translated, it gives CASSATSGGAYEQYF.

V usage is TRBV19 and J usage is TRBJ1-1; no clear D. The CDR3 covers 13 residues. CDR1 LNHDA and CDR2 SQIVND come from the germline V gene (reference sequence). Trimming cost V 9 bases and J 2 bases, with 13 bases left between them. The CDR3 here is CASETRYNTEAFF. CDR3 in DNA: TGTGCCAGCGAGACAAGGTATAACACTGAAGCTTTCTTT.

The V and J genes are TRBV10-2 and TRBJ2-1; a weak D match, TRBD1 (6 bases). In germline, CDR1 is WSHSY, CDR2 SAAADI. V lost 6 bases, J lost 4 bases, and 16 bases lay in between. The CDR3 contains 15 residues. This chain's CDR3 is CASRVTGPRYNEQFF. In nucleotides, the CDR3 is TGCGCCAGCAGAGTCACAGGGCCCCGATACAATGAGCAGTTCTTC.

CDR3 DNA sequence: TGCGCCAGCAGCCAAGCCCTTTTAGAGACCCAGTACTTC. Amino acid sequence: CASSQALLETQYF. The V and J genes are TRBV4-1 and TRBJ2-5; D remains unclear. This CDR3 has 13 residues. Trimming removed 1 base from V and 4 bases from J, with 7 bases in between. Germline CDR1 and CDR2: MGHRA and YSYEKL.

The rearrangement links TRBV12-5 to TRBJ2-2, with 10 bases aligning to TRBD1. J gave up 4 bases and V 7 bases, and 6 bases lay outside the gene matches. The CDR3 consists of 15 residues. Germline CDR1 is LGHNT and CDR2 is FRNRAP. CDR3: CASARTGGPTGELFF. CDR3 nucleotides: TGTGCTAGTGCCCGGACAGGGGGACCCACCGGGGAGCTGTTTTTT.

CDR3 residues: CASSSTGQGAHEQYF. Written as DNA, the CDR3 is TGCGCCAGCAGCTCTACGGGACAGGGGGCTCACGAGCAGTACTTC. The V gene is TRBV5-1, the J gene TRBJ2-5, with 12 nucleotides matching TRBD1. Judging by the DNA end, TRBJ2-7 fits better; the J call may be wrong. Germline V gene lookup returns CDR1 SGHRS and CDR2 YFSETQ. The CDR3 totals 15 residues.

There are a few counts of this clone. The V gene is TRBV7-8, the J gene TRBJ1-6; tentatively, D is TRBD1 (6 bases). The V and J ends lost 6 bases and 5 bases respectively, with 11 bases between them. The germline V gene has CDR1 SGHVS and CDR2 FQNEAQ. The CDR3 is 14 amino acids. In nucleotides, the CDR3 is TGTGCCAGCAGTTCCGGGACACATAATTCACCCCTCCACTTT. As protein: CASSSGTHNSPLHF.

The chain's CDR3 is CASSPKLNTEAFF. The DNA of the CDR3 is TGTGCCAGCTCACCTAAGTTGAACACTGAAGCTTTCTTT. V and J are TRBV18 and TRBJ1-1; D call uncertain. Trimming shortened V by 3 bases and J by 0 bases, and 5 bases separated the two germline ends. Germline V gene data show CDR1 as KGHSH and CDR2 as LQKENI. The CDR3 sequence is 13 residues long.

This clone was observed a few times. V and J are TRBV27 and TRBJ1-6; 7 positions match TRBD1. The CDR3 spans 13 residues. Germline assignment: CDR1 MNHEY and CDR2 SMNVEV (reference sequence). With V trimmed by 4 bases and J by 13 bases, 7 bases remained unmatched. The CDR3 coding sequence is TGTGCCAGCAGTTCACAGGGGATTGGGCCCCTCCACTTT. Translation gives CASSSQGIGPLHF.

The rearrangement links TRBV10-3 to TRBJ1-1; D is perhaps TRBD1 (5 bases). Germline CDR1 and CDR2: ENHRY and SYGVKD. Trimming cost V 6 bases and J 1 base, with 9 bases left between them. The length of the CDR3 is 13 residues. The CDR3 DNA is TGTGCCATCAGAGCGACAGAGAACACTGAAGCTTTCTTT. Its translation: CAIRATENTEAFF.

The chain couples TRBV5-1 to TRBJ2-5; 7 bases match TRBD2. V trimming: 6 bases; J trimming: 5 bases; junction bases outside the gene matches: 13. Germline lookup yields CDR1 SGHRS and CDR2 YFSETQ. This CDR3 comprises 15 residues. The CDR3 DNA reads as TGCGCCAGCACCTCTTGGGGTAGCGGGTCTGAGACCCAGTACTTC. Protein: CASTSWGSGSETQYF.

The J gene is TRBJ1-2, the V gene TRBV6-5; D gene uncertain. The germline CDR1 and CDR2 sequences are MNHEY and SVGAGI. The CDR3 length is 15 residues. The V end lost 3 bases, the J end lost 4 bases, and 15 bases lay between the germline ends. As DNA, the CDR3 is TGTGCCAGCAGTTATCGCGAAGCTCCCACCTATGGCTACACCTTC. The encoded protein is CASSYREAPTYGYTF.

This clone was seen only once. V gene TRBV5-1 combines with J gene TRBJ2-5, with TRBD2 matching 7 bases. The CDR3 is made up of 14 amino acids. V lost 3 bases and J lost 1; bases outside the gene matches: 3. CDR1 and CDR2 from the germline V gene are SGHRS and YFSETQ. As DNA, the CDR3 is TGCGCCAGCAGCTCGGGGGGATTCCAAGAGACCCAGTACTTC. This codes for CASSSGGFQETQYF.